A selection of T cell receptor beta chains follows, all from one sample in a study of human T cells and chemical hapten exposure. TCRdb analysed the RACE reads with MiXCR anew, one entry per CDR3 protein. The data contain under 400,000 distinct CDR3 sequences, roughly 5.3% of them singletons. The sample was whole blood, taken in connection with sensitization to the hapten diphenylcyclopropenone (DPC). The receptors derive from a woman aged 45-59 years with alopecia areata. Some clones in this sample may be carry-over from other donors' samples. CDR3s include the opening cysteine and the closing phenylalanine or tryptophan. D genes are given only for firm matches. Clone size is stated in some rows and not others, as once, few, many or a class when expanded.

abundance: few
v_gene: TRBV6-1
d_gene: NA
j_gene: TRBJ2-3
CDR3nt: TGTGCCAGCAGTGAAGCCCCCCACTCTCTCACAGATACGCAGTATTTT
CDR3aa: CASSEAPHSLTDTQYF

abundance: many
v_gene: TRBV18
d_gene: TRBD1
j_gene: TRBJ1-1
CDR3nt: TGTGCCAGCTCACGCGACAGGGGGAAAACTGAAGCTTTCTTT
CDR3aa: CASSRDRGKTEAFF

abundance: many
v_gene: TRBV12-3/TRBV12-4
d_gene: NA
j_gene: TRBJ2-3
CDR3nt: TGTGCCAGCACCACCCTCACAGGACTTAGCACAGATACGCAGTATTTT
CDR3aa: CASTTLTGLSTDTQYF

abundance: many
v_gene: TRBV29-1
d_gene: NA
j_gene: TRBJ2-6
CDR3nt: TGCAGCGCTAGGGTCTCTGGGGCCAACGTCCTGACTTTC
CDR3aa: CSARVSGANVLTF

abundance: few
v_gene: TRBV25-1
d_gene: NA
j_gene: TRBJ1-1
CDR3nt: TGTGCCAGCACCCAAACCCCACTTGGAGAAGCTTTCTTT
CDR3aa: CASTQTPLGEAFF

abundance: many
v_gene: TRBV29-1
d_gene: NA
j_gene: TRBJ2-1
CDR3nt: TGCAGCGTCGCCCTCGGGCAGTACTACAATGAGCAGTTCTTC
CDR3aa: CSVALGQYYNEQFF

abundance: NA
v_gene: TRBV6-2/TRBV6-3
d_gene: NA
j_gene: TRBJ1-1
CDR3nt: TGTGCCAGCAGTTCGACCTTCAGGGCCTTGAACACTGAAGCTTTCTTT
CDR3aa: CASSSTFRALNTEAFF

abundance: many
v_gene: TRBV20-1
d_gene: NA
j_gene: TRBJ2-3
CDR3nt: TGCAGTGCTAGCGATTTAACGGATGGGACCAATACGCAGTATTTT
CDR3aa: CSASDLTDGTNTQYF

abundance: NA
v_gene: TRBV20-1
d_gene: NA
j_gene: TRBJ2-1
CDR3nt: TGCAGTGCTAGGGCAGGGAGCTTAAACAATGAGCAGTTCTTC
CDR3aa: CSARAGSLNNEQFF

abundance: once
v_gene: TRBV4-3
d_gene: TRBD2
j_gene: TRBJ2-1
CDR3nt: TGCGCCAGCAGCCAAGGACTAGCGGGTCCCAATGAGCAGTTCTTC
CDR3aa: CASSQGLAGPNEQFF

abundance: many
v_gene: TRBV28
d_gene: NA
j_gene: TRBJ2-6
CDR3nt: TGTGCCAGCAGCCTTCAGGGGACGGGGGCCAACGTCCTGACTTTC
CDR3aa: CASSLQGTGANVLTF

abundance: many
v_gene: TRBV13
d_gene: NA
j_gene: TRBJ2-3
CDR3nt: TGTGCCACCTTGGGAAACCCTGCGAGCACAGATACGCAGTATTTT
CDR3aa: CATLGNPASTDTQYF

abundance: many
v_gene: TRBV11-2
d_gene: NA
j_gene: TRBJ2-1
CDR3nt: TGTGCCAGCAGCCCCGCGGGGTACAATGAGCAGTTCTTC
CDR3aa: CASSPAGYNEQFF

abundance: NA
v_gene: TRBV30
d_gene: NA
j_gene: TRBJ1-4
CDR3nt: TGTGCCTGGAGCCTAGGGGAAGGGGAATTTGAAAAACTGTTTTTT
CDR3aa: CAWSLGEGEFEKLFF

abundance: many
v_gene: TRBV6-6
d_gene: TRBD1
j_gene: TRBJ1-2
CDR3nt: TGTGCCAGCAGTCCCGGGACAGGGCTTGGCTACACCTTC
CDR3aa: CASSPGTGLGYTF

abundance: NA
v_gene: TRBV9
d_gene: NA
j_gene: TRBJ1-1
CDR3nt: TGTGCCAGCAGCTCTCGTGGGGGGGAGGCTTTCTTT
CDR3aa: CASSSRGGEAFF

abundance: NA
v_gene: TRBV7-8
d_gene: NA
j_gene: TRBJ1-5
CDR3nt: TGTGCCAGCAGCTACGCGACAGGATCAAGCAATCAGCCCCAGCATTTT
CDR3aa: CASSYATGSSNQPQHF

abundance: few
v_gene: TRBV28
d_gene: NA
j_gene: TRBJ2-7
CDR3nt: TGTGCCGCTGTCCAAGCTAACGAGGGGGAGCAGTACTTC
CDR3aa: CAAVQANEGEQYF

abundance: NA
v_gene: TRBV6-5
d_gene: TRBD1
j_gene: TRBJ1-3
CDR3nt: TGTGCCAGCAGGGAGACAGGGCGTCCCCGAACTGGAAACACCATATATTTT
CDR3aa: CASRETGRPRTGNTIYF

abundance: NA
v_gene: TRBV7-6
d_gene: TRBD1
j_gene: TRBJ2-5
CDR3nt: TGTGCCAGCAGCGTGGGACAGGCCTGGCAGACCCAGTACTTC
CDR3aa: CASSVGQAWQTQYF

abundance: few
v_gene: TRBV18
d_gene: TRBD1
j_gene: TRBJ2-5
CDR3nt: TGTGCCAGCTCACCACCGGGACAGAGAGAGACCCAGTACTTC
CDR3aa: CASSPPGQRETQYF

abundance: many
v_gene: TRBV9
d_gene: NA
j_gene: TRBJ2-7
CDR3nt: TGTGCCAGCAGCCCCTCGAAGGGGGAGCAGTACTTC
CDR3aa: CASSPSKGEQYF

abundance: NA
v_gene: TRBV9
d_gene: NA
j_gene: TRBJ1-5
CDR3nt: TGTGCCAGCAGCGTGGCGGACAGCAGCATGGGAAATCAGCCCCAGCATTTT
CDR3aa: CASSVADSSMGNQPQHF

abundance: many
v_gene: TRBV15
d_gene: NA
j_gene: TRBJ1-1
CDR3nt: TGTGCCACCAGCAGAGAGGGGGCTGGGGTGAACACTGAAGCTTTCTTT
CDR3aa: CATSREGAGVNTEAFF

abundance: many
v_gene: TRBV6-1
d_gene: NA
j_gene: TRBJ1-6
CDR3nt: TGTGCCAGCAGCGATACAGGGCTCTCACCCCTCCACTTT
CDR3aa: CASSDTGLSPLHF

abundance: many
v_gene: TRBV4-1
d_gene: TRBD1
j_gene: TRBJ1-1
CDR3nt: TGCGCCAGCAGCCAAGAGGGACAGGGGATCACTGAAGCTTTCTTT
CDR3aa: CASSQEGQGITEAFF

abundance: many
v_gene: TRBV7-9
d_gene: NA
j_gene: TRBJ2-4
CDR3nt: TGTGCCAGCAAATCCCCGACTAGAGTTTCCTTC
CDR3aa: CASKSPTRVSF

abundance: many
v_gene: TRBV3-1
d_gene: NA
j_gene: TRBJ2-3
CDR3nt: TGTGCCAGCAGCCCGACACCCCTTCCGTCCAGCGCTCAGTATTTT
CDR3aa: CASSPTPLPSSAQYF

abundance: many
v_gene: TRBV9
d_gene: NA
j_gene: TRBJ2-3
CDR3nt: TGTGCCAGCAGCATTGCCGGGACTGAGGGGTCCGTGGTGTATTTT
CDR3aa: CASSIAGTEGSVVYF

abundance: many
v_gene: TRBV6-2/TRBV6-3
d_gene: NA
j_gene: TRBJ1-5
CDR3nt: TGTGCCAGCAGTTATGGACGCGGTTCGGGGAATCAGCCCCAGCATTTT
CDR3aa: CASSYGRGSGNQPQHF

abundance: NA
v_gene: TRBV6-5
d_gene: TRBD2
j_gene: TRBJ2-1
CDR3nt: TGTGCCAGCAGGACTATAGCGGGAGGGAGCTCCTACAATGAGCAGTTCTTC
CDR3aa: CASRTIAGGSSYNEQFF

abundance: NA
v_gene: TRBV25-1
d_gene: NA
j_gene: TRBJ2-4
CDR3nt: TGTGCCAGCAGTGATGGACAGCCGAAAAACATTCAGTACTTC
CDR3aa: CASSDGQPKNIQYF

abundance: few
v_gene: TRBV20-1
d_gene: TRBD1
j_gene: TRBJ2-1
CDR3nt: TGCAGTGCTAGTTGGGACAGGGGGCAGGAGCAGTTCTTC
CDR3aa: CSASWDRGQEQFF

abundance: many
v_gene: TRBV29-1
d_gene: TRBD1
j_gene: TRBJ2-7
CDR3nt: TGCAGCGCGGACAGGGGAGGCAGCGAGCAGTACTTC
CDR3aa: CSADRGGSEQYF

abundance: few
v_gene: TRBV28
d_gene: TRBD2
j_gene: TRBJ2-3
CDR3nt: TGTGCCAGCACCCCCTCACAGGGGCTAGCGGGAGCAGATACGCAGTATTTT
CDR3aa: CASTPSQGLAGADTQYF

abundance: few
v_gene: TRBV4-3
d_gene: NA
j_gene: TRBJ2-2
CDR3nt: TGCGCCAGCAGCCAAGAAACGGCGAACACCGGGGAGCTGTTTTTT
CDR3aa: CASSQETANTGELFF